This record covers a single T cell receptor (beta chain). Its antigen remains unidentified. These data originate in a study of blood T cells in healthy people across ages. Regarding the study as a whole: Observed TCR beta diversity showed a strong correlation with the percentage of naive T cells as measured by flow cytometry.

CDR3 length: 17 amino acids. V gave up 5 bases and J gave up 0 bases; unmatched junction bases: 12. The germline gives CDR1 SGHTA, CDR2 FQGNSA. The sample providers were healthy Caucasian people from Russia, aged about 6 to 95. Together with a sample-barcoded 5' primer, a J-beta primer mix was included in a second PCR lasting roughly 6 to 12 cycles. Tags on each cDNA molecule came from a template-switch adaptor with 12 random nucleotides. Any given sample supplied a minimum of 3 million CDR3-containing paired-end reads. From the 5' RACE reads, TCRdb called clonotypes with MiXCR, one entry per CDR3 protein. The sample includes 750,000 to 950,000 distinct CDR3 sequences, 53% seen only once; the top ten take about 42%.

The sample taken for sequencing was blood. The clonotype originates from a man aged 80 or over in good health. The chain uses TRBV7-2 and TRBJ1-2; 7 nucleotides align to TRBD1. CDR3 nucleotides: TGTGCCAGCAGCGGGAGACAGGGACCTCGGACTAACTATGGCTACACCTTC. This sequence encodes CASSGRQGPRTNYGYTF.